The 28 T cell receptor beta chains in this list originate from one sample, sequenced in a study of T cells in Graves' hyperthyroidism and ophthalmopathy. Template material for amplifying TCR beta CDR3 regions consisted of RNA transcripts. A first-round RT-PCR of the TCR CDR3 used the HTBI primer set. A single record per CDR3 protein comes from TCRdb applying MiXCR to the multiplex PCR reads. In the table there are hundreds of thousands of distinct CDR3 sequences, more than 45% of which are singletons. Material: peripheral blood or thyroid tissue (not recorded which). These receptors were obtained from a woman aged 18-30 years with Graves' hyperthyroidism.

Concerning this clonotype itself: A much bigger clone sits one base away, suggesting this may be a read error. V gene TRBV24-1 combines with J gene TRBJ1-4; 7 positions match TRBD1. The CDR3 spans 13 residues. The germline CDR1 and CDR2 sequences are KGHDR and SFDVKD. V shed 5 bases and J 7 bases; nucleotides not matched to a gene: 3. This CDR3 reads CATSAPGGEKLFF. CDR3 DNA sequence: TGTGCCACCAGTGCTCCAGGGGGTGAAAAACTGTTTTTT.

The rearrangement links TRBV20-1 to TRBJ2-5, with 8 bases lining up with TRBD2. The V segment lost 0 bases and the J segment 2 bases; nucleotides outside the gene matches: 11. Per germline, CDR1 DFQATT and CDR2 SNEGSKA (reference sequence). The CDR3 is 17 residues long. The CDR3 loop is CSARDRKREKGQETQYF. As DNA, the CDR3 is TGCAGTGCTAGAGATCGCAAGCGGGAGAAGGGGCAAGAGACCCAGTACTTC.

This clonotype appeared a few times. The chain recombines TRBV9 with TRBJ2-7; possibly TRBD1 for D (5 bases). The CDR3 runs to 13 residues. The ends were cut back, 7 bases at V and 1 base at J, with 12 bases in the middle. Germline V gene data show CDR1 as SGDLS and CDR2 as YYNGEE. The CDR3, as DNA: TGTGCCAGCCGCACTGGGGCATCCTACGAGCAGTACTTC. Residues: CASRTGASYEQYF.

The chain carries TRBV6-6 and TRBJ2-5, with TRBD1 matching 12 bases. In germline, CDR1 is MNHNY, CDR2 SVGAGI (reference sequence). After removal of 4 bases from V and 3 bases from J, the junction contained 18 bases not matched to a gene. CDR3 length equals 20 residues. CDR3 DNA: TGTGCCAGCAGTTCCGGGAGGCAGACCGCGGGACAGGGGGCGAAAGAGACCCAGTACTTC. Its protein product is CASSSGRQTAGQGAKETQYF.

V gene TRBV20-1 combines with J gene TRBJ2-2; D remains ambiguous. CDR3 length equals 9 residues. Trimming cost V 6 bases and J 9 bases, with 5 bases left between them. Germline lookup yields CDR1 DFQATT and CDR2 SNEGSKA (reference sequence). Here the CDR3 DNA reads TGCAGTGCGAGCAGGGAGCTGTTTTTT. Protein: CSASRELFF.

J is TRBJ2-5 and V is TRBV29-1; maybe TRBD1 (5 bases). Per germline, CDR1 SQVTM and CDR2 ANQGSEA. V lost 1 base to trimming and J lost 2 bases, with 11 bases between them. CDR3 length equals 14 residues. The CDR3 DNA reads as TGCAGCGTTGAAGGCCCGACAGCACAAGAGACCCAGTACTTC. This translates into CSVEGPTAQETQYF. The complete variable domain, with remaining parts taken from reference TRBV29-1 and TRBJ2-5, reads SAVISQKPSRDICQRGTSLTIQCQVDSQVTMMFWYRQQPGQSLTLIATANQGSEATYESGFVIDKFPISRPNLTFSTLTVSNMSPEDSSIYLCSVEGPTAQETQYFGPGTRLLVL.

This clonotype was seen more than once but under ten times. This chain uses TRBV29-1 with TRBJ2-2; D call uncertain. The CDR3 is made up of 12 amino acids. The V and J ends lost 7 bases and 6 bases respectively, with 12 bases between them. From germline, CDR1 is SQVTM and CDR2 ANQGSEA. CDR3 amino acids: CSGRTLSGELFF. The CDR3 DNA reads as TGCAGCGGACGGACGCTATCCGGGGAGCTGTTTTTT.

CDR3 loop: CASTDSRNTEAFF. CDR3 nucleotides: TGCGCCAGCACAGACAGCCGAAACACTGAAGCTTTCTTT. The chain is built from TRBV10-2 and TRBJ1-1, with D possibly matching TRBD1 (5 bases). The CDR3 extends over 13 amino acids. V was trimmed by 7 bases and J by 2 bases, leaving 11 bases between them. The germline V gene encodes CDR1 WSHSY and CDR2 SAAADI.

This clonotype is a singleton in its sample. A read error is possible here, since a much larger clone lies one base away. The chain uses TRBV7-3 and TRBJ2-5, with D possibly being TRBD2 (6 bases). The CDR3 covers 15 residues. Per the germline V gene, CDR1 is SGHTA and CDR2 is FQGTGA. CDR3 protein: CASSLRGFSQETQCF. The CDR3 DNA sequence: TGTGCCAGCAGCTTACGGGGGTTCTCCCAAGAGACCCAGTGCTTC.

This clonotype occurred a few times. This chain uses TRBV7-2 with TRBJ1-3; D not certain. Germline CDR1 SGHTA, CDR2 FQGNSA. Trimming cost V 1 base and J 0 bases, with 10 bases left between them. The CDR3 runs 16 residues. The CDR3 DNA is TGTGCCAGCAGCTTAGAGGCCAGGTACTCTGGAAACACCATATATTTT. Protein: CASSLEARYSGNTIYF.

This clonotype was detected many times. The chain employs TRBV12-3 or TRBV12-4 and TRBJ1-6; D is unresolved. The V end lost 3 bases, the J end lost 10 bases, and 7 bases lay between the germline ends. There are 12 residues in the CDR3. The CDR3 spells CASSFGSSPLHF. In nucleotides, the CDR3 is TGTGCCAGCAGTTTCGGGTCCTCACCCCTCCACTTT.

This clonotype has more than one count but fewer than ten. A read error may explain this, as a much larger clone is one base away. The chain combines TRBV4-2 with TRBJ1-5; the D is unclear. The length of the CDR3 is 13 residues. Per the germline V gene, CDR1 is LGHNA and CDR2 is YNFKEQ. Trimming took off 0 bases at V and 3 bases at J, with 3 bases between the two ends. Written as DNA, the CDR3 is TGTGCCAGCAGCCAAGACAACAATCAGCCCCAGCATTTT. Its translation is CASSQDNNQPQHF.

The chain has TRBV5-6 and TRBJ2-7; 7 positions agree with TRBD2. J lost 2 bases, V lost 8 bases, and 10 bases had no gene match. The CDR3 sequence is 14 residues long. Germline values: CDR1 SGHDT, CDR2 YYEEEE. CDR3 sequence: CASGAGLPPYEQYF. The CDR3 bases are TGTGCCAGTGGAGCGGGACTACCCCCCTACGAGCAGTACTTC.

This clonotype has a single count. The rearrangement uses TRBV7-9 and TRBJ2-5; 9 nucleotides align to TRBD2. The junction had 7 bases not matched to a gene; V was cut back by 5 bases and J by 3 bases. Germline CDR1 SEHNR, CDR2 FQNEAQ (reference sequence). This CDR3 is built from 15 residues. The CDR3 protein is CASSLSGGSKETQYF. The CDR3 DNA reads TGTGCCAGCAGCCTTAGCGGGGGCTCAAAAGAGACCCAGTACTTC.

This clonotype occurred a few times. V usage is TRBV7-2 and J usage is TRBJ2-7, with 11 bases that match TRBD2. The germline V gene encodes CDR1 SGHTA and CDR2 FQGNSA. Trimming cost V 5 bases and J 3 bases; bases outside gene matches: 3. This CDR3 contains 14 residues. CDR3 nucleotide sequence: TGTGCCAGCAGCCGTGGGACTAGCGGCTACGAGCAGTACTTC. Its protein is CASSRGTSGYEQYF.

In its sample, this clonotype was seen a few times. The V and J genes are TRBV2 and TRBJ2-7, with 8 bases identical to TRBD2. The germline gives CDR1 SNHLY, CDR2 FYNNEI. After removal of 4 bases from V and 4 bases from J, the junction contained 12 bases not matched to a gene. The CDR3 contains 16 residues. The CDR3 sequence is CASSARGSGRQYEQYF. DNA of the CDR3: TGTGCCAGCAGTGCCCGGGGGAGCGGGAGACAGTACGAGCAGTACTTC.

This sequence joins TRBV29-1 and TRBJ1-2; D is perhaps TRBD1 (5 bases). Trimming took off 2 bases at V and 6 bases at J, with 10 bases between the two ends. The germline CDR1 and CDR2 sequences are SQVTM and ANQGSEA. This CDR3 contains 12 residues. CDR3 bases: TGCAGCGTTGAAAACACAGGCAATGGCTACACCTTC. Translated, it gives CSVENTGNGYTF.

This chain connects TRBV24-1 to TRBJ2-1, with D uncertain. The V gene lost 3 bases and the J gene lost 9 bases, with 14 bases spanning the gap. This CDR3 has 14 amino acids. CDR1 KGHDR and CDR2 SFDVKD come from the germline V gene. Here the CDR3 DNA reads TGTGCCACCAGTGATCCACGCCCAAGCAGTGAGCAGTTCTTC. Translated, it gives CATSDPRPSSEQFF.

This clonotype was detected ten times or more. The CDR3 protein is CATSRDGVVYGYTF. Written as DNA, the CDR3 is TGTGCCACCAGCAGAGATGGGGTCGTTTATGGCTACACCTTC. V gene TRBV15 combines with J gene TRBJ1-2; D call uncertain. Deletions cut 0 bases from V and 5 bases from J, with 10 bases between. This CDR3 comprises 14 residues. CDR1 LNHNV and CDR2 YYDKDF come from the germline V gene (reference sequence).

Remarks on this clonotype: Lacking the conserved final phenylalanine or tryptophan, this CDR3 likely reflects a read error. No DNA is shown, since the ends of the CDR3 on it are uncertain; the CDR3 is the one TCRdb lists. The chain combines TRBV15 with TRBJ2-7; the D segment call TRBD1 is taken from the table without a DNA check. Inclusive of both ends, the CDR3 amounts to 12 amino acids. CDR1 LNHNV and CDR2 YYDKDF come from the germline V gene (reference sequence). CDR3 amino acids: CATRGRGGELNT.

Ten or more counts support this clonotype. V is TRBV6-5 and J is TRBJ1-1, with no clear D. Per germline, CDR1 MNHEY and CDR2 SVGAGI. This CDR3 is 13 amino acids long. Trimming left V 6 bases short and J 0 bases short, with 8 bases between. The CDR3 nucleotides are TGTGCCAGCAGGAGGACGCTGAACACTGAAGCTTTCTTT. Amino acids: CASRRTLNTEAFF.

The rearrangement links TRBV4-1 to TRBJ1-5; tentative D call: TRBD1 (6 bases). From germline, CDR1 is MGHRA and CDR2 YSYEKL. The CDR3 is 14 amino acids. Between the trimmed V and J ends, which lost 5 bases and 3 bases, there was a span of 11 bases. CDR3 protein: CASSVRDNNQPQHF. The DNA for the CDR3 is TGCGCCAGCAGCGTCCGGGACAACAATCAGCCCCAGCATTTT.

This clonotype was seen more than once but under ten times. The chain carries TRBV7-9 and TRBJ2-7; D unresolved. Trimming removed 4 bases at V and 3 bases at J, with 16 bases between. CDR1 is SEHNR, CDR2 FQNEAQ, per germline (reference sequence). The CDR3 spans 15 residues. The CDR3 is CASSSHYLGDYEQYF. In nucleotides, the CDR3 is TGTGCCAGCAGCTCCCATTACTTGGGTGACTACGAGCAGTACTTC.

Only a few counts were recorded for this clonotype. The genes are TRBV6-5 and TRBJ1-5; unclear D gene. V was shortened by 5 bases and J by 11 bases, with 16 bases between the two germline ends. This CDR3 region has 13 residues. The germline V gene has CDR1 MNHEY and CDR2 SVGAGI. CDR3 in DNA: TGTGCCAGCAGTCGGCCCCAAAGAGGGACCCAGCATTTT. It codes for CASSRPQRGTQHF.

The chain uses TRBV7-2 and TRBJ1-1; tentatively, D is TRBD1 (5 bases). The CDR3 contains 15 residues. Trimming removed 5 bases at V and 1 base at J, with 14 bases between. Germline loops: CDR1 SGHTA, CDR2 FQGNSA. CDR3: CASSQRSGTNTEAFF. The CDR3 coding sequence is TGTGCCAGCAGCCAACGATCAGGGACGAACACTGAAGCTTTCTTT.

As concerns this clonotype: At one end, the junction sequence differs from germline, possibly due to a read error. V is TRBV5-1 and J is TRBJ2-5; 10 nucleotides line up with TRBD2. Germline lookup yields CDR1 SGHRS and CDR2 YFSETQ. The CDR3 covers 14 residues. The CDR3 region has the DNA TGTGCCAGCAGGTTTCTAGCGGGAGTAGAGACCCAGTACTTC. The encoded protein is CASRFLAGVETQYF.

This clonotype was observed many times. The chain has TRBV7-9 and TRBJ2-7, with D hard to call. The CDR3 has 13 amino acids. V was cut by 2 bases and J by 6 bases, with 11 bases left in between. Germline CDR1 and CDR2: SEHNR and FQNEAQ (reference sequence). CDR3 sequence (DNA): TGTGCCAGCAGCTTAAGTTCGAGCAGCGAGCAGTACTTC. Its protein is CASSLSSSSEQYF.

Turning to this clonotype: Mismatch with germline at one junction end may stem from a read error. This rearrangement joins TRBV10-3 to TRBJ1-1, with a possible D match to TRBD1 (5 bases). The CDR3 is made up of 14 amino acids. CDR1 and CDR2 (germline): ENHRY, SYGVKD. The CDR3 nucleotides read TGTGCCAGCAGTGCGGGACTCTTTGGGACTGAAGCTTTCTTT. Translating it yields CASSAGLFGTEAFF.